The 30 T cell receptor beta chains given below trace back to one sample, sequenced in a study of identical twins (dated by TCRdb to the mid-2010s). Library construction relied on 5' RACE. The instrument given in TCRdb is Illumina HiSeq 2000. In-frame beta chains were kept once TCRdb had trimmed the public reads at Q25 with fastp and called clones with MiXCR. Merged by CDR3 protein, the rows form single entries marked with the most common genes and DNA. Here the sample has under 350,000 distinct CDR3 sequences; less than 9.5% occur a single time. Around 7.1% of the sample rests with the top ten. These data were also reused for a study on yellow fever vaccine responses in identical twins.

Sequencing was carried out using CD8+ T cells sorted from blood. These receptors were collected from a woman aged 18 to 35 in good health.

The chain combines TRBV6-5 with TRBJ2-7; D gene ambiguous. CDR1 MNHEY and CDR2 SVGAGI come from the germline V gene. Trimming took 1 base from V and 6 from J, leaving 4 bases between them. The CDR3 sequence is 11 residues long. The CDR3 spells CASSYWCEQYF. DNA for the CDR3: TGTGCCAGCAGTTACTGGTGCGAGCAGTACTTC.

This clonotype has more than one count but fewer than ten. This CDR3 is CASSERGRWIETQYF. The CDR3 DNA follows: TGTGCCAGCAGTGAAAGAGGCCGGTGGATCGAGACCCAGTACTTC. This chain joins TRBV2 and TRBJ2-5; D call uncertain. V was pared by 2 bases and J by 5 bases, with 15 bases between. Germline CDR1 and CDR2: SNHLY and FYNNEI. CDR3 length equals 15 residues.

The V and J genes are TRBV7-9 and TRBJ2-7; 11 positions match TRBD2. Germline CDR1 and CDR2: SEHNR and FQNEAQ (reference sequence). V lost 11 bases and J lost 6; bases outside the gene matches: 9. The CDR3 runs 13 residues. CDR3 sequence: CAVMGLAGGEQYF. The CDR3 DNA follows: TGTGCCGTAATGGGCCTAGCGGGGGGCGAGCAGTACTTC.

This clonotype was observed a few times. The CDR3 DNA follows: TGCGCCAGCAGCCGGAACGGAGCGGGAGGTGAGAACGAGCAGTACTTC. Translation: CASSRNGAGGENEQYF. The V and J genes are TRBV4-3 and TRBJ2-7; 9 bases map to TRBD2. Germline assignment: CDR1 LGHNA and CDR2 YSLEER. The CDR3 is 16 amino acids. Unmatched junction bases numbered 12, after V lost 4 bases and J lost 5 bases.

The chain recombines TRBV9 with TRBJ1-4; D uncertain. Germline CDR1 SGDLS, CDR2 YYNGEE. V gave up 3 bases and J gave up 5 bases, with 11 bases separating them. The CDR3 sequence is 14 residues long. The CDR3 sequence: CASSAPANNEKLFF. For the CDR3, the DNA is TGTGCCAGCAGCGCCCCAGCGAACAATGAAAAACTGTTTTTT.

In its sample, this clonotype was seen many times. The V and J genes are TRBV3-1 and TRBJ2-7, with D possibly TRBD1 on 5 matching bases. This CDR3 contains 14 residues. V was shortened by 5 bases and J by 2 bases, with 13 bases between the two germline ends. Germline V gives CDR1 LGHDT, CDR2 YNNKEL (reference sequence). CDR3 DNA: TGTGCCAGCAGCGGTGCGACAGTTGCCTACGAGCAGTACTTC. The encoded protein is CASSGATVAYEQYF.

This clonotype came up a few times. The J gene is TRBJ2-3, the V gene TRBV6-5, with a possible D match to TRBD1 (5 bases). The CDR3 has 19 amino acids. Germline CDR1 MNHEY, CDR2 SVGAGI. V lost 2 bases, J lost 6 bases, and 27 bases lay in between. CDR3 nucleotides: TGTGCCAGCAGTTACCGGCTCCGCACAGACCCCATAAACAGGGATACGCAGTATTTT. Its translation is CASSYRLRTDPINRDTQYF.

This clonotype was counted between two and nine times. The chain carries TRBV9 and TRBJ2-3; no clear D gene. The V gene's germline CDR1 is SGDLS and CDR2 YYNGEE. This CDR3 spans 14 amino acids. The V gene lost 0 bases and the J gene lost 2 bases, with 7 bases spanning the gap. CDR3 amino acids: CASSVETDTDTQYF. DNA for the CDR3: TGTGCCAGCAGCGTAGAGACTGACACAGATACGCAGTATTTT.

The sample holds a few counts of this clonotype. This sequence joins TRBV20-1 and TRBJ2-7; 8 positions match TRBD2. The CDR3 is 16 residues long. Germline lookup yields CDR1 DFQATT and CDR2 SNEGSKA (reference sequence). V gave up 0 bases and J gave up 0 bases; unmatched junction bases: 7. The CDR3 region is CSARELAGQNSYEQYF. In nucleotides, the CDR3 is TGCAGTGCTAGAGAGCTAGCGGGCCAAAACTCCTACGAGCAGTACTTC.

The V and J genes are TRBV7-9 and TRBJ2-7, with 9 bases lining up with TRBD2. Per germline, CDR1 SEHNR and CDR2 FQNEAQ (reference sequence). J was trimmed by 3 bases and V by 5 bases; bases with no gene match: 8. This CDR3 has 15 amino acids. CDR3 in amino acids: CASSPLAGVVYEQYF. The DNA of the CDR3 is TGTGCCAGCAGCCCGTTAGCGGGGGTTGTCTACGAGCAGTACTTC.

The chain combines TRBV24-1 with TRBJ2-1; 8 nucleotides agree with TRBD2. The CDR3 spans 15 residues. The trim removed 0 bases at V and 10 bases at J, leaving 7 bases unmatched. Germline CDR1 reads KGHDR; CDR2 reads SFDVKD. CDR3: CATSDLDPGGGEQFF. CDR3 nucleotide sequence: TGTGCCACCAGTGATTTGGACCCAGGCGGGGGGGAGCAGTTCTTC.

This clonotype was observed a handful of times. V is TRBV20-1 and J is TRBJ2-1, with D possibly matching TRBD1 (6 bases). There are 13 residues in the CDR3. Per germline, CDR1 DFQATT and CDR2 SNEGSKA (reference sequence). The CDR3 DNA reads as TGCAGCGATAAGGACAGCTCCTACAATGAGCAGTTCTTC. Protein: CSDKDSSYNEQFF.

The sample holds a few counts of this clonotype. V is TRBV27 and J is TRBJ1-1; D uncertain. Germline V gene lookup returns CDR1 MNHEY and CDR2 SMNVEV (reference sequence). CDR3 length: 15 amino acids. The ends were cut back, 5 bases at V and 4 bases at J, with 17 bases in the middle. The DNA for the CDR3 is TGTGCCAGCAGTCCAGGAGTCTTGATTACCACTGAAGCTTTCTTT. Protein product: CASSPGVLITTEAFF.

This clonotype has ten or more counts. The chain joins TRBV15 to TRBJ1-4; unclear D gene. With 1 base removed from V and 12 bases from J, the gap between germline ends came to 12 bases. Germline lookup yields CDR1 LNHNV and CDR2 YYDKDF (reference sequence). The CDR3 loop spans 13 amino acids. The CDR3 DNA reads as TGTGCCACCAGCAGAGGTGAAACGGGCGAACTGTTTTTT. This encodes CATSRGETGELFF.

The chain couples TRBV9 to TRBJ2-7, with D unclear. The germline gives CDR1 SGDLS, CDR2 YYNGEE. The CDR3 totals 14 residues. Trimming pared 0 bases from V and 2 bases from J, leaving 9 bases between. In nucleotides, the CDR3 is TGTGCCAGCAGCGTAGGATCGGTCGCCTACGAGCAGTACTTC. This encodes CASSVGSVAYEQYF.

The rearrangement uses TRBV7-9 and TRBJ2-2; possibly TRBD2 for D (5 bases). The germline gives CDR1 SEHNR, CDR2 FQNEAQ (reference sequence). V shed 1 base and J shed 4 bases, with 10 bases lying between them. This CDR3 comprises 15 residues. The CDR3 nucleotides read TGTGCCAGCAGCTTAGATCTTGGGAGCACCGGGGAGCTGTTTTTT. Its protein product is CASSLDLGSTGELFF.

The V and J genes are TRBV2 and TRBJ1-6, with D perhaps matching TRBD1 (5 bases). The V gene lost 5 bases and the J gene lost 1 base, with 12 bases spanning the gap. The CDR3 sequence is 16 residues long. The germline V gene has CDR1 SNHLY and CDR2 FYNNEI. CDR3 DNA: TGTGCCAGCAGTTTGGGGGGAGAGTCCTATAATTCACCCCTCCACTTT. This sequence encodes CASSLGGESYNSPLHF.

This clonotype was seen at least ten times. V usage is TRBV29-1 and J usage is TRBJ2-7, with 7 nucleotides matching TRBD2. V lost 5 bases to trimming and J lost 0 bases; unmatched junction nucleotides: 4. Germline assignment: CDR1 SQVTM and CDR2 ANQGSEA. The CDR3 spans 13 residues. The CDR3 loop is CSVSSGHSYEQYF. As DNA, the CDR3 is TGCAGCGTTTCTAGCGGCCACTCCTACGAGCAGTACTTC.

Remarks on this clonotype: One end of the junction does not line up with germline, which may come from a read error. CDR3 coding DNA: TGTGCCGGCAGCTTGGTGTCCGGTGGGGCAAGTGAGCAGTTCTTC. Its protein product is CAGSLVSGGASEQFF. This sequence joins TRBV7-9 and TRBJ2-1; weak D call: TRBD1 (5 bases). The V gene's germline CDR1 is SEHNR and CDR2 FQNEAQ (reference sequence). The CDR3 is 15 amino acids.

This clonotype was picked up a small number of times. The chain couples TRBV12-3 or TRBV12-4 to TRBJ1-5; 9 bases fit TRBD1. J lost 6 bases, V lost 3 bases, and 6 bases had no gene match. This CDR3 has 15 amino acids. The CDR3 nucleotides read TGTGCCAGCAGTTTTGGGACAGGGCAGAGTCAGCCCCAGCATTTT. Amino acid sequence: CASSFGTGQSQPQHF.

This clonotype was seen a handful of times. J is TRBJ2-7 and V is TRBV19, with D perhaps matching TRBD1 (5 bases). Trimming stripped 0 bases from V and 4 bases from J, with 7 bases between. The CDR3 consists of 13 residues. CDR1 LNHDA and CDR2 SQIVND come from the germline V gene (reference sequence). The CDR3 here is CASSIDQGYEQYF. As DNA, the CDR3 is TGTGCCAGTAGTATAGACCAGGGATACGAGCAGTACTTC.

This clonotype was recorded at least ten times. The chain carries TRBV4-3 and TRBJ2-5; D gene uncertain. Germline CDR1 LGHNA, CDR2 YSLEER. CDR3 length: 14 amino acids. Trimming removed 0 bases at V and 4 bases at J, with 9 bases between. The CDR3 protein is CASSQEFQPETQYF. For the CDR3, the DNA is TGCGCCAGCAGCCAAGAGTTCCAGCCAGAGACCCAGTACTTC.

This clonotype was seen only a few times. The chain combines TRBV7-8 with TRBJ1-5; possibly TRBD1 for D (5 bases). Deletions cut 3 bases from V and 3 bases from J, with 12 bases between. CDR1 is SGHVS, CDR2 FQNEAQ, per germline. The CDR3 covers 15 residues. The chain's CDR3 is CASSFVGVVNQPQHF. The CDR3 nucleotides are TGTGCCAGCAGCTTCGTGGGGGTGGTCAATCAGCCCCAGCATTTT.

J is TRBJ1-5 and V is TRBV7-2; D ambiguous. Per the germline V gene, CDR1 is SGHTA and CDR2 is FQGNSA. The germline V and J ends were trimmed by 11 bases and 4 bases, with 18 bases remaining between them. CDR3 size: 14 residues. The DNA for the CDR3 is TGTGCCCTCTCGCTCAACCTGGGGAATCAGCCCCAGCATTTT. Translated: CALSLNLGNQPQHF.

This clonotype appeared many times. V gene TRBV29-1 combines with J gene TRBJ2-7, with 9 positions matching TRBD1. With V trimmed by 7 bases and J by 4 bases, 8 bases remained unmatched. The CDR3 totals 13 residues. In germline, CDR1 is SQVTM, CDR2 ANQGSEA. CDR3 nucleotides: TGCAGCGGAGGCCCGGGACAGGGTTACGAGCAGTACTTC. Translation: CSGGPGQGYEQYF.

This chain connects TRBV20-1 to TRBJ2-3, with D unclear. Germline lookup yields CDR1 DFQATT and CDR2 SNEGSKA (reference sequence). V was trimmed by 0 bases and J by 3 bases, leaving 13 bases between them. CDR3 length: 15 residues. The CDR3 coding sequence is TGCAGTGCTAGAGATTTCCTGCGAGAGACAGATACGCAGTATTTT. Its protein is CSARDFLRETDTQYF.

The chain recombines TRBV6-1 with TRBJ2-3; D ambiguous. The CDR3 length is 13 residues. Trimming pared 7 bases from V and 2 bases from J, leaving 10 bases between. Germline V gives CDR1 MNHNS, CDR2 SASEGT. The CDR3 loop is CASKSETTDTQYF. CDR3 nucleotides: TGTGCCAGCAAATCGGAGACCACAGATACGCAGTATTTT.

Ten or more counts support this clonotype. V gene TRBV4-3 combines with J gene TRBJ2-1; weak D call: TRBD2 (6 bases). Per germline, CDR1 LGHNA and CDR2 YSLEER. The V end lost 2 bases, the J end lost 10 bases, and 12 bases lay between the germline ends. The CDR3 runs to 13 residues. CDR3 nucleotide sequence: TGCGCCAGCAGCCAATCACGGGGGAGAGAGCAGTTCTTC. This encodes CASSQSRGREQFF.

This clonotype showed up many times. The genes are TRBV5-1 and TRBJ2-1, with 9 bases aligning to TRBD2. The CDR3 is 15 residues long. Germline values: CDR1 SGHRS, CDR2 YFSETQ. After removal of 4 bases from V and 5 bases from J, the junction contained 7 bases not matched to a gene. The CDR3 DNA sequence: TGCGCCAGCAGCCCTGGGACTAGCCCTAACAATGAGCAGTTCTTC. As protein: CASSPGTSPNNEQFF.

To note about this clonotype: This sequence may be a read error, since a much larger clone differs from it by one base. Given the absence of the conserved phenylalanine or tryptophan at the CDR3 end, a read error is likely. The V and J genes are TRBV4-2 and TRBJ2-7; 10 nucleotides agree with TRBD2. J was trimmed by 3 bases and V by 0 bases; bases with no gene match: 5. Germline CDR1 is LGHNA and CDR2 is YNFKEQ. The CDR3 is made up of 16 amino acids. The CDR3 loop reads CASSQDPSGSVYEQYL. The CDR3 nucleotides are TGTGCCAGCAGCCAAGATCCTAGCGGGAGTGTCTACGAGCAGTACCTC.